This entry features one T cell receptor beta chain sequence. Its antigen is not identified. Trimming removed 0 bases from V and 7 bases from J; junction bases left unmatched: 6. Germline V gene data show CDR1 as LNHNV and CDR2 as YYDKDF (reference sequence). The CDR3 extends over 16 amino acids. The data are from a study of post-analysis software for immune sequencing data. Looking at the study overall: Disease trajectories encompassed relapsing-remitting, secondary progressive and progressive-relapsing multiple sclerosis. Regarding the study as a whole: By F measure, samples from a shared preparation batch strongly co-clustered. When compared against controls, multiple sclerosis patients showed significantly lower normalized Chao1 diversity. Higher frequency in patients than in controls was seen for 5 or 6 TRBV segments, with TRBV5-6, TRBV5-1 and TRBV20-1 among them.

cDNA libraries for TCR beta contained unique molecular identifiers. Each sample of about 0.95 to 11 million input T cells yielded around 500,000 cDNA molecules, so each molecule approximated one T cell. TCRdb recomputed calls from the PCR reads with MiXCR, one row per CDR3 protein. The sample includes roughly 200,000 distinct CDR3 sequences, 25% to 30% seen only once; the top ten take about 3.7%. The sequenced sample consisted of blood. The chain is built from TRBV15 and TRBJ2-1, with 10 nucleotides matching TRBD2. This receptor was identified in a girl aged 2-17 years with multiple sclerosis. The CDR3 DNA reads TGTGCCACCAGCAGAGATCTGGCACTAGCGGGAAATGAGCAGTTCTTC. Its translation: CATSRDLALAGNEQFF. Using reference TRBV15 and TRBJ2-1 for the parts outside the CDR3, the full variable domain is DAMVIQNPRYQVTQFGKPVTLSCSQTLNHNVMYWYQQKSSQAPKLLFHYYDKDFNNEADTPDNFQSRRPNTSFCFLDIRSPGLGDTAMYLCATSRDLALAGNEQFFGPGTRLTVL.